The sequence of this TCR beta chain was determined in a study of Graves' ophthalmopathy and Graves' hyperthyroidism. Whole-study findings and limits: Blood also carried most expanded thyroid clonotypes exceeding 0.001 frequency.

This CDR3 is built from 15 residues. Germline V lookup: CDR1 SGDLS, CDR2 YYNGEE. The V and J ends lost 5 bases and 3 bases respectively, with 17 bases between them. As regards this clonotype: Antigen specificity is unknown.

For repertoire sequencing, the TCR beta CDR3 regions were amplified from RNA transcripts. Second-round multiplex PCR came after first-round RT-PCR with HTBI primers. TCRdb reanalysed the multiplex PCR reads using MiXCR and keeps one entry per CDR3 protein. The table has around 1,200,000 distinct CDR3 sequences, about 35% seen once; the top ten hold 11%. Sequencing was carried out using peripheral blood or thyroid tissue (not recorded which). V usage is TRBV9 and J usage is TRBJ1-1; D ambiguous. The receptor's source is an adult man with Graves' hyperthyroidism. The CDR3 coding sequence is TGTGCCAGCAGTTTGGCAGATCTTTTGGACACTGAAGCTTTCTTT. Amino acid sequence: CASSLADLLDTEAFF.